This TCR beta chain emerged from a study of response to subunit inactivated influenza vaccine. Study-wide findings and caveats: Authors suggested seasonal influenza vaccinations each recruit few new T cells.

Losses at the gene ends were 4 bases for V and 3 bases for J; bases not matched to a gene: 7. The CDR3 covers 15 residues. CDR1 and CDR2 (germline): LGHDT, YNNKEL (reference sequence). Of note for this clonotype: Its matching antigen is unknown.

TCRdb ran MiXCR on the RT-PCR reads and lists one entry per CDR3 protein. This sample has over 750,000 distinct CDR3 sequences, with about 20% found just once. This chain links TRBV3-1 with TRBJ2-7, with 9 bases identical to TRBD1. Specimen: PBMCs from blood, collected approximately 5 days after vaccination. The receptor comes from a man aged 50-60 years who received an inactivated influenza vaccine. The CDR3 DNA is TGTGCCAGCAGCCTCCTCCCGACAGGGGGCTACGAGCAGTACTTC. Translated, it gives CASSLLPTGGYEQYF.